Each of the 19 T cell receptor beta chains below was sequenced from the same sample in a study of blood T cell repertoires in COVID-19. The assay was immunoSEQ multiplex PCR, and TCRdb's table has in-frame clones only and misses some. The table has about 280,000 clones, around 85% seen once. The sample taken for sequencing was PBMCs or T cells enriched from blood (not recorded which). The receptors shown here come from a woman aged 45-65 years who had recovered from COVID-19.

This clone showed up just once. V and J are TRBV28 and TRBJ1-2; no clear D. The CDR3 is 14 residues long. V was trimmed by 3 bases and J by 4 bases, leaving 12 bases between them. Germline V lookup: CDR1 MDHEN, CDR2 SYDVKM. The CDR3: CASSFPQFFYGYTF. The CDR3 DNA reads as TGTGCCAGCAGTTTCCCCCAGTTTTTCTATGGCTACACCTTC.

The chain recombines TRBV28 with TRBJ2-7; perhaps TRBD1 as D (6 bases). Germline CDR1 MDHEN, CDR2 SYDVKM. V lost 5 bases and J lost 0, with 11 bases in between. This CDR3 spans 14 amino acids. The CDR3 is CASSTSDSSYEQYF. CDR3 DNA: TGTGCCAGCAGTACCTCGGACAGCTCCTACGAGCAGTACTTC.

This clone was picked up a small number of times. Written as DNA, the CDR3 is TGTGCCAGCAGCTTACAGGGGAATCAGCCCCAGCATTTT. Translating it yields CASSLQGNQPQHF. This rearrangement joins TRBV7-2 to TRBJ1-5; the D gene is possibly TRBD1 (6 bases). The CDR3 spans 13 residues. V lost 2 bases to trimming and J lost 4 bases, with 6 bases between them. CDR1 is SGHTA, CDR2 FQGNSA, per germline.

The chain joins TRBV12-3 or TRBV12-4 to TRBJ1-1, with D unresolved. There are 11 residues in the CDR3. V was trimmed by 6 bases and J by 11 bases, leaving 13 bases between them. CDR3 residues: CASSRNYGAFF. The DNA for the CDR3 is TGTGCCAGCAGCCGCAATTACGGGGCTTTCTTT.

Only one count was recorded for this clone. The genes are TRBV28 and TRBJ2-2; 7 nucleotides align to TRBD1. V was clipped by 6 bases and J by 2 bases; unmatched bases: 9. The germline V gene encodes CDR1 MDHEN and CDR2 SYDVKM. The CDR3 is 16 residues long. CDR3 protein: CASSPGTAQNTGELFF. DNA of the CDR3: TGTGCCAGCAGCCCGGGGACAGCGCAAAACACCGGGGAGCTGTTTTTT.

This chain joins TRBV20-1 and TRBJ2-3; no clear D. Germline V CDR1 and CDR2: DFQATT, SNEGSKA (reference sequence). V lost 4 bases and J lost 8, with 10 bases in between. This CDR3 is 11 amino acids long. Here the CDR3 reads CSATPFGTQYF. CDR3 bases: TGCAGTGCTACCCCCTTCGGTACGCAGTATTTT.

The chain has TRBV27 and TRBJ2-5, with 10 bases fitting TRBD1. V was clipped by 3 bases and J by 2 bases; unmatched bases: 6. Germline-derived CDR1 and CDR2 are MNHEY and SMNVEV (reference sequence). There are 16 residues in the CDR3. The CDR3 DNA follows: TGTGCCAGCAGTTTTAACGGACAGGGGGGACAAGAGACCCAGTACTTC. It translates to CASSFNGQGGQETQYF.

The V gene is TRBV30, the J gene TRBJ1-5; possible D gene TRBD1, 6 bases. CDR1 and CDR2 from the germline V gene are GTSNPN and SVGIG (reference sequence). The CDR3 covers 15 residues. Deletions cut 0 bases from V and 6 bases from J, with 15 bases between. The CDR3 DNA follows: TGTGCCTGGAGTGTCCAAACAGGGATGGGTCAGCCCCAGCATTTT. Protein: CAWSVQTGMGQPQHF.

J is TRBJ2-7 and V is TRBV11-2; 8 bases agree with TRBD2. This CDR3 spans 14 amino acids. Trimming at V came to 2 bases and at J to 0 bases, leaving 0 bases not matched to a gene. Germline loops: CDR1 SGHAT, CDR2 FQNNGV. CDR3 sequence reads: CASSLTSGSYEQYF. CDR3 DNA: TGTGCCAGCAGCTTAACTAGCGGCTCCTACGAGCAGTACTTC.

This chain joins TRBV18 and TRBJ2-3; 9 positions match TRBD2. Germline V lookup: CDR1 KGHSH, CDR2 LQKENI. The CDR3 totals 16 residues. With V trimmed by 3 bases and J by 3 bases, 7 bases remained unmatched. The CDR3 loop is CASSPAGGRGTDTQYF. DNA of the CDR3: TGTGCCAGCTCACCGGCGGGAGGGCGAGGGACAGATACGCAGTATTTT.

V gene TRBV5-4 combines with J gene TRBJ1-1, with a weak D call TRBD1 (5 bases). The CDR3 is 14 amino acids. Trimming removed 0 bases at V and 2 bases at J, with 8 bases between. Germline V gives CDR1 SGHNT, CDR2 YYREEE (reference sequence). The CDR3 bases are TGTGCCAGCAGCTTGGGGGGCCCCAACACTGAAGCTTTCTTT. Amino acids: CASSLGGPNTEAFF.

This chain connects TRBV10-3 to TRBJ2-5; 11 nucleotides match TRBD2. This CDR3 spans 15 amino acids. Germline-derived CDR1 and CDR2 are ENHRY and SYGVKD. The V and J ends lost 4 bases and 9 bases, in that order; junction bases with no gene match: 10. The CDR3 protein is CAISGASGGPAAQYF. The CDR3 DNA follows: TGTGCCATCAGTGGGGCTAGCGGGGGGCCCGCGGCCCAGTACTTC.

The CDR3 is CASSLVGVFDTIYF. The CDR3 DNA sequence: TGTGCCAGCAGCTTAGTAGGAGTGTTCGACACCATATATTTT. The chain links TRBV7-9 to TRBJ1-3, with D uncertain. V was trimmed by 1 base and J by 8 bases, leaving 12 bases between them. The germline CDR1 and CDR2 sequences are SEHNR and FQNEAQ (reference sequence). The CDR3 covers 14 residues. Full variable domain (remainder filled in from reference TRBV7-9 and TRBJ1-3): DTGVSQNPRHKITKRGQNVTFRCDPISEHNRLYWYRQTLGQGPEFLTYFQNEAQLEKSRLLSDRFSAERPKGSFSTLEIQRTEQGDSAMYLCASSLVGVFDTIYFGEGSWLTVV.

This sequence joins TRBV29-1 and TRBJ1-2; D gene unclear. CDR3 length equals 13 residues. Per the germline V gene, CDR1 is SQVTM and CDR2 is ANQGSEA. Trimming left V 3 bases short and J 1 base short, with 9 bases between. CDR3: CSVEAGDNYGYTF. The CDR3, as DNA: TGCAGCGTTGAGGCCGGAGATAACTATGGCTACACCTTC.

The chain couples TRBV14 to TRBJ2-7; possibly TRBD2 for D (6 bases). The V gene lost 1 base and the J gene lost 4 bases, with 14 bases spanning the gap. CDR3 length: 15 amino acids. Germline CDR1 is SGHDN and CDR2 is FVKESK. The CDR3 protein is CASSQALAGRYEQYF. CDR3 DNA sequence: TGTGCCAGCAGCCAAGCTCTTGCGGGGAGGTACGAGCAGTACTTC.

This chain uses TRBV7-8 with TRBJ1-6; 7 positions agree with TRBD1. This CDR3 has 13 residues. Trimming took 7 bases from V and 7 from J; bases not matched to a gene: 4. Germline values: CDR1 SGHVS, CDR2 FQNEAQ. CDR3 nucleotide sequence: TGTGCCAGCACCGGGACAGCAAATTCACCCCTCCACTTT. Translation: CASTGTANSPLHF.

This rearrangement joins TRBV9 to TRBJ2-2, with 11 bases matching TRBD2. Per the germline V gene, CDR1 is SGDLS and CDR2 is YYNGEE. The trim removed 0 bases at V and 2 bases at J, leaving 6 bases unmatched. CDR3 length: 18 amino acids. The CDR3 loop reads CASSVDLAGGPNTGELFF. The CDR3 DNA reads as TGTGCCAGCAGCGTAGATCTAGCGGGGGGTCCTAACACCGGGGAGCTGTTTTTT.

In DNA form, the CDR3 reads TGCGCCAGCAGTGGGACAGTAGGCTATGGCTACACCTTC. Amino acids: CASSGTVGYGYTF. J is TRBJ1-2 and V is TRBV10-2; the D gene is possibly TRBD1 (6 bases). This CDR3 spans 13 amino acids. V was cut by 4 bases and J by 4 bases, with 10 bases left in between. Germline values: CDR1 WSHSY, CDR2 SAAADI.

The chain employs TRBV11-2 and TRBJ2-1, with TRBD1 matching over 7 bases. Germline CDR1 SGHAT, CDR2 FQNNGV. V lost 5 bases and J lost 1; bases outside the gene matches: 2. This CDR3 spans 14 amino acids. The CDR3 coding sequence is TGTGCCAGCAGCCGGGACAGATCCTACAATGAGCAGTTCTTC. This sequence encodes CASSRDRSYNEQFF.